This TCR beta chain was identified during a study of cytomegalovirus exposure and HLA in healthy donors. V was shortened by 6 bases and J by 6 bases, with 14 bases between the two germline ends. Per the germline V gene, CDR1 is WNHNN and CDR2 is SYGVQD (reference sequence). The CDR3 has 13 residues. PCR employed 60 Vbeta and 13 Jbeta primers. Libraries were prepared by immunoSEQ multiplex PCR; TCRdb keeps only in-frame clonotypes and omits some of them. The data contain 150,000 to 200,000 clones, roughly four fifths of them singletons. Points on this clone: The target antigen is unknown.

Whole-study findings and limits: Association of a missense DCLRE1C variant with TCR beta V- and J-gene trimming was reported in a later analysis. A reported reduction in N-insertions relative to the 666-donor mean was seen in an Asian-associated ancestry cluster in a later analysis. Reports showed the classifier diagnosing cytomegalovirus status with high specificity and sensitivity. It was reported that TCR beta sequences correctly inferred the HLA-A and HLA-B alleles for most subjects.

Sequenced material: PBMCs. The TCR sequence derives from a woman aged 25 to 39 in good health and CMV-seropositive. The chain uses TRBV10-1 and TRBJ1-2; D possibly corresponds to TRBD1 (6 bases). The CDR3: CASSSGQLNGYTF. The CDR3 nucleotides read TGCGCCAGCAGCTCCGGACAGTTGAATGGCTACACCTTC.